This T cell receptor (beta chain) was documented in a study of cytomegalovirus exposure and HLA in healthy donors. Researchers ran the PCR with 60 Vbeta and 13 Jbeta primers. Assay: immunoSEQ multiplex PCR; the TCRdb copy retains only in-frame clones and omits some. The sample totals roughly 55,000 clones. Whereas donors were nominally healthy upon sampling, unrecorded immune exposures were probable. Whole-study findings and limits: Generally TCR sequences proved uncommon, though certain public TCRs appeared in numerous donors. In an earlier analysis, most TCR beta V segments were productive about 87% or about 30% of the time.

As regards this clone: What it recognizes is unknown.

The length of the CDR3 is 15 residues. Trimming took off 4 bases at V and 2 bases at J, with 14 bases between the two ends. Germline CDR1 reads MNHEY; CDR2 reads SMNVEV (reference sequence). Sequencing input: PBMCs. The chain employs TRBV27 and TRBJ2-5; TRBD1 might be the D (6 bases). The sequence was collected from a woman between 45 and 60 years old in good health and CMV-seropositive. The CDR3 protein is CASSSGTSPQETQYF. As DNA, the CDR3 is TGTGCCAGCAGTTCCGGGACAAGCCCTCAAGAGACCCAGTACTTC.